The 21 T cell receptor beta chains below all came from one sample that was sequenced in a study of identical twins. TCRdb re-called the 5' RACE reads with MiXCR, one entry per CDR3 protein. Here the sample spans 1.5 million to 2 million distinct CDR3 sequences, 32% being singletons. Specimen: cord blood. These receptors were collected from a newborn girl in good health.

The CDR3 protein is CASSLDGQGQGNTIYF. In DNA form, the CDR3 reads TGCGCCAGCAGCTTGGATGGACAGGGACAAGGAAACACCATATATTTT. V and J are TRBV5-1 and TRBJ1-3, with 8 bases matching TRBD1. The CDR3 is 16 residues long. CDR1 SGHRS and CDR2 YFSETQ come from the germline V gene. Trimming removed 0 bases from V and 4 bases from J; junction bases left unmatched: 6.

The genes are TRBV7-9 and TRBJ2-3, with D unresolved. CDR3 length: 14 residues. Germline-derived CDR1 and CDR2 are SEHNR and FQNEAQ (reference sequence). With 8 bases removed from V and 0 bases from J, the gap between germline ends came to 12 bases. The CDR3 sequence is CASVERPSTDTQYF. The CDR3 bases are TGTGCCAGCGTGGAGAGGCCCAGCACAGATACGCAGTATTTT.

About this clonotype: The junction departs from germline at one end; a sequencing error may be responsible. The chain recombines TRBV2 with TRBJ2-4; D may match TRBD1 or TRBD2 (5 bases each). Germline values: CDR1 SNHLY, CDR2 FYNNEI. This CDR3 contains 16 residues. The CDR3: CASSRGTSLAKSIQYF. CDR3 sequence (DNA): TGTGCCAGCAGTAGGGGCACTTCCCTAGCCAAAAGCATTCAGTACTTC.

This clonotype was seen a few times. The rearrangement uses TRBV29-1 and TRBJ2-1, with D uncertain. The V gene lost 7 bases and the J gene lost 5 bases, with 18 bases spanning the gap. The CDR3 sequence is 14 residues long. Germline CDR1 is SQVTM and CDR2 is ANQGSEA. The chain's CDR3 is CSARVKFLHNEQFF. CDR3 sequence (DNA): TGCAGCGCCCGAGTTAAGTTCCTACACAATGAGCAGTTCTTC.

This clonotype was detected ten times or more. The chain joins TRBV27 to TRBJ2-7, with D unclear. The CDR3 covers 12 residues. Trimming left V 6 bases short and J 1 base short, with 7 bases between. The germline V gene has CDR1 MNHEY and CDR2 SMNVEV (reference sequence). CDR3 region: CASSLKSYEQYF. In DNA form, the CDR3 reads TGTGCCAGCAGCTTAAAATCCTACGAGCAGTACTTC.

The V gene is TRBV11-2, the J gene TRBJ1-1; D gene unclear. CDR3 length: 14 residues. V gave up 2 bases and J gave up 5 bases, with 12 bases separating them. Germline-derived CDR1 and CDR2 are SGHAT and FQNNGV. In DNA form, the CDR3 reads TGTGCCAGCAGCTTAAAGCGCCAAGGAACTGAAGCTTTCTTT. Translation gives CASSLKRQGTEAFF.

This clonotype came up a few times. The chain couples TRBV28 to TRBJ1-2; the match to TRBD1 covers 9 bases. The CDR3 extends over 15 amino acids. V shed 5 bases, J shed 4 bases, and the junction held 8 bases outside the gene matches. CDR1 and CDR2 from the germline V gene are MDHEN and SYDVKM. CDR3 DNA sequence: TGTGCCAGCAGTCCCCCGGGACAGGGCGGCTATGGCTACACCTTC. Protein: CASSPPGQGGYGYTF.

A few counts support this clonotype. The V call is TRBV20-1, the J call TRBJ2-1; TRBD2 might be the D (5 bases). Germline values: CDR1 DFQATT, CDR2 SNEGSKA (reference sequence). The CDR3 contains 13 residues. The V end was cut by 1 base, the J end by 5 bases, with 9 bases between. Here the CDR3 DNA reads TGCAGTGCTAGAGCCCTACTAGACAATGAGCAGTTCTTC. Translated: CSARALLDNEQFF.

The CDR3 coding sequence is TGTGCCAGCAGCCAAGAGATAGGGGACTACAATGAGCAGTACTTC. It specifies CASSQEIGDYNEQYF. The chain joins TRBV4-2 to TRBJ2-5, with 7 bases matching TRBD2. CDR3 length: 15 residues. Germline loops: CDR1 LGHNA, CDR2 YNFKEQ. V shed 0 bases, J shed 11 bases, and the junction held 12 bases outside the gene matches.

This chain joins TRBV5-1 and TRBJ2-1, with D tentatively TRBD1 (5 bases). CDR3 size: 17 residues. From germline, CDR1 is SGHRS and CDR2 YFSETQ. With 4 bases removed from V and 0 bases from J, the gap between germline ends came to 17 bases. The CDR3 here is CASSEIQAWGSYNEQFF. For the CDR3, the DNA is TGCGCCAGCAGCGAGATACAGGCTTGGGGCTCCTACAATGAGCAGTTCTTC.

This clonotype was seen ten or more times. This chain connects TRBV28 to TRBJ2-7; TRBD1 agrees at 9 bases. V lost 1 base, J lost 6 bases, and 10 bases stayed unmatched. Germline CDR1 and CDR2: MDHEN and SYDVKM. CDR3 length: 16 amino acids. Written as DNA, the CDR3 is TGTGCCAGCAGTTTATTGGGACAGGGTATGTTTGGCGAGCAGTACTTC. The encoded protein is CASSLLGQGMFGEQYF.

At least ten counts were recorded for this clonotype. J is TRBJ2-4 and V is TRBV5-1; the match to TRBD2 covers 7 bases. The germline CDR1 and CDR2 sequences are SGHRS and YFSETQ. Germline trimming cut 4 bases from V and 6 bases from J; bases unmatched to any gene: 10. The CDR3 contains 15 residues. DNA of the CDR3: TGCGCCAGCAGCGTCGGGCCTAGCGGAATAAACATTCAGTACTTC. Protein: CASSVGPSGINIQYF. The whole variable domain, filled in from reference TRBV5-1 and TRBJ2-4, reads KAGVTQTPRYLIKTRGQQVTLSCSPISGHRSVSWYQQTPGQGLQFLFEYFSETQRNKGNFPGRFSGRQFSNSRSEMNVSTLELGDSALYLCASSVGPSGINIQYFGAGTRLSVL.

This clonotype was found a few times. The chain recombines TRBV28 with TRBJ2-6, with a weak D call TRBD2 (6 bases). Trimming cost V 8 bases and J 2 bases, with 13 bases left between them. The CDR3 has 15 residues. Germline V gives CDR1 MDHEN, CDR2 SYDVKM. CDR3 coding DNA: TGTGCCAGCCGGGAGACGGATGCTGGGGCCAACGTCCTGACTTTC. Translating gives CASRETDAGANVLTF.

The chain links TRBV20-1 to TRBJ1-5, with a weak D call TRBD1 (6 bases). Germline CDR1 DFQATT, CDR2 SNEGSKA (reference sequence). The germline V and J ends were trimmed by 1 base and 5 bases, with 12 bases remaining between them. This CDR3 is built from 14 residues. This CDR3 is CSARVWGADQPQHF. In DNA form, the CDR3 reads TGCAGTGCTAGAGTTTGGGGGGCGGATCAGCCCCAGCATTTT.

The chain employs TRBV20-1 and TRBJ2-1; TRBD2 matches 8 bases. Losses at the gene ends were 3 bases for V and 7 bases for J; bases not matched to a gene: 11. CDR1 DFQATT and CDR2 SNEGSKA come from the germline V gene (reference sequence). The CDR3 runs to 15 residues. The CDR3 DNA follows: TGCAGTGCTAGGGTTCCGGGAGGGCGCTGGAATGAGCAGTTCTTC. This translates into CSARVPGGRWNEQFF.

This clonotype has only one observation. V gene TRBV6-4 combines with J gene TRBJ2-7, with D perhaps matching TRBD2 (6 bases). In germline, CDR1 is MRHNA, CDR2 SNTAGT. This CDR3 is built from 16 residues. V was cut by 4 bases and J by 7 bases, with 23 bases left in between. The CDR3 is CASSAPTRPKYNEQYF. The CDR3 DNA reads as TGTGCCAGCAGTGCCCCGACTAGGCCCAAGTACAATGAGCAGTACTTC.

At least ten counts were recorded for this clonotype. J is TRBJ2-4 and V is TRBV4-2; TRBD2 matches 8 bases. Germline V gene sequence: CDR1 LGHNA, CDR2 YNFKEQ. This CDR3 is 15 amino acids long. V lost 5 bases and J lost 3; bases outside the gene matches: 6. The CDR3 sequence: CASSGREDGKNIQYF. For the CDR3, the DNA is TGTGCCAGCAGCGGGCGGGAGGACGGCAAAAACATTCAGTACTTC.

The rearrangement links TRBV2 to TRBJ2-3; D is undetermined. Germline V gives CDR1 SNHLY, CDR2 FYNNEI. V gave up 8 bases and J gave up 4 bases, with 10 bases separating them. This CDR3 has 12 amino acids. DNA for the CDR3: TGTGCCAGCGTGGCTGGGGCAGATACGCAGTATTTT. Amino acid sequence: CASVAGADTQYF.

V usage is TRBV4-1 and J usage is TRBJ1-2; D is undetermined. V lost 0 bases and J lost 7, with 9 bases in between. CDR1 is MGHRA, CDR2 YSYEKL, per germline. The CDR3 runs to 13 residues. CDR3 sequence (DNA): TGCGCCAGCAGCCAAGATCTCCGGGCTGGCTACACCTTC. Translating gives CASSQDLRAGYTF.

This rearrangement joins TRBV28 to TRBJ2-7, with TRBD1 as a possible D gene (5 bases). CDR3 length: 14 residues. The germline CDR1 and CDR2 sequences are MDHEN and SYDVKM. V was pared by 4 bases and J by 2 bases, with 12 bases between. The CDR3 region is CASSSGAGPYEQYF. The CDR3 DNA follows: TGTGCCAGCAGTTCTGGGGCAGGACCCTACGAGCAGTACTTC.

This clonotype appeared a few times. The chain couples TRBV7-2 to TRBJ2-3, with 9 bases matching TRBD2. The CDR3 contains 16 residues. V trimming: 4 bases; J trimming: 0 bases; junction bases outside the gene matches: 5. CDR1 and CDR2 (germline): SGHTA, FQGNSA. The CDR3 sequence is CASSSQSGGSTDTQYF. CDR3 nucleotides: TGTGCCAGCAGCTCCCAAAGCGGGGGGAGCACAGATACGCAGTATTTT.